Listed here are 23 T cell receptor beta chains from one sample, sequenced in a study of T cells after yellow fever vaccination. TCRdb reprocessed the 5' RACE reads with MiXCR, giving one entry per CDR3 protein. This sample yields under 200,000 distinct CDR3 sequences, of which approximately 6.7% are seen a single time; roughly 2.5% belongs to the top ten. This specimen was CD4+ T cells sorted from PBMCs, taken more than 4 days after the first yellow fever vaccination. The receptors shown here come from a man aged 18 to 30 who received the YFV17D yellow fever vaccine.

This clonotype was recorded at least ten times. The CDR3 is CSAKRTGGNYGYTF. DNA of the CDR3: TGCAGTGCCAAAAGGACAGGGGGAAACTATGGCTACACCTTC. This sequence joins TRBV20-1 and TRBJ1-2; 10 nucleotides line up with TRBD1. The V gene's germline CDR1 is DFQATT and CDR2 SNEGSKA (reference sequence). J lost 2 bases, V lost 6 bases, and 6 bases had no gene match. This CDR3 is 14 amino acids long.

The CDR3 is CASSQGGGLAGRGTDTQYF. The CDR3 DNA reads TGTGCCAGCAGCCAAGGAGGAGGCCTAGCGGGGAGAGGCACAGATACGCAGTATTTT. The J gene is TRBJ2-3, the V gene TRBV4-2; 9 bases agree with TRBD2. The length of the CDR3 is 19 residues. Germline V gene lookup returns CDR1 LGHNA and CDR2 YNFKEQ. After removal of 1 base from V and 1 base from J, the junction contained 12 bases not matched to a gene.

The chain employs TRBV5-1 and TRBJ2-3; D might be TRBD1 (6 bases). Per the germline V gene, CDR1 is SGHRS and CDR2 is YFSETQ. V lost 5 bases to trimming and J lost 4 bases, with 11 bases between them. The CDR3 contains 13 residues. Here the CDR3 reads CASRLQGPDTQYF. The CDR3 bases are TGCGCCAGCAGGCTACAGGGCCCAGATACGCAGTATTTT. Full variable domain (remainder filled in from reference TRBV5-1 and TRBJ2-3): KAGVTQTPRYLIKTRGQQVTLSCSPISGHRSVSWYQQTPGQGLQFLFEYFSETQRNKGNFPGRFSGRQFSNSRSEMNVSTLELGDSALYLCASRLQGPDTQYFGPGTRLTVL.

This clonotype was seen many times. This chain connects TRBV7-2 to TRBJ1-1, with 9 bases matching TRBD1. Germline loops: CDR1 SGHTA, CDR2 FQGNSA. This CDR3 has 15 amino acids. V dropped 3 bases and J dropped 5; count of bases not matched to a gene: 7. The CDR3 protein is CASSLTGGSYTEAFF. Written as DNA, the CDR3 is TGTGCCAGCAGCTTGACAGGGGGTTCGTATACTGAAGCTTTCTTT.

There are many counts of this clonotype. This CDR3 reads CASSLAAGAPTDTQYF. CDR3 nucleotides: TGTGCCAGCAGCTTGGCCGCGGGGGCGCCGACAGATACGCAGTATTTT. This sequence joins TRBV5-6 and TRBJ2-3, with D tentatively TRBD2 (7 bases). The CDR3 runs to 16 residues. CDR1 is SGHDT, CDR2 YYEEEE, per germline. Trimming removed 0 bases at V and 3 bases at J, with 14 bases between.

This clonotype was seen ten or more times. The DNA of the CDR3 is TGTGCCAGCAGCCAGGATCCTGGTGTTCAGCCCCAGCATTTT. This encodes CASSQDPGVQPQHF. The genes are TRBV3-1 and TRBJ1-5; D is unresolved. Germline loops: CDR1 LGHDT, CDR2 YNNKEL (reference sequence). The ends were cut back, 3 bases at V and 6 bases at J, with 12 bases in the middle. The CDR3 is made up of 14 amino acids.

At least ten counts were recorded for this clonotype. The V gene is TRBV7-3, the J gene TRBJ2-3; D is unresolved. This CDR3 spans 14 amino acids. Trimming removed 5 bases from V and 4 bases from J, with 13 bases in between. Germline-derived CDR1 and CDR2 are SGHTA and FQGTGA. The CDR3 sequence: CASSPPNKPDTQYF. CDR3 DNA sequence: TGTGCCAGCAGCCCACCAAATAAGCCAGATACGCAGTATTTT.

This clonotype was counted only a few times. This chain connects TRBV7-2 to TRBJ1-2, with 7 bases aligning to TRBD1. The trim removed 5 bases at V and 6 bases at J, leaving 6 bases unmatched. CDR3 length equals 13 residues. Germline values: CDR1 SGHTA, CDR2 FQGNSA. The DNA of the CDR3 is TGTGCCAGCAGCCCGGACAGGCAAAATGGCTACACCTTC. This sequence encodes CASSPDRQNGYTF.

The sample holds many counts of this clonotype. This sequence joins TRBV25-1 and TRBJ1-2; the D is unclear. V was cut by 8 bases and J by 2 bases, with 6 bases left in between. The CDR3 sequence is 11 residues long. Germline V lookup: CDR1 MGHDK, CDR2 SYGVNS. The CDR3 sequence: CASGRNYGYTF. The CDR3, as DNA: TGTGCCAGCGGACGGAACTATGGCTACACCTTC.

This clonotype was detected many times. V is TRBV12-5 and J is TRBJ2-5; either TRBD1 or TRBD2 may supply D (5 bases each). V gave up 5 bases and J gave up 7 bases, with 14 bases separating them. Germline assignment: CDR1 LGHNT and CDR2 FRNRAP. There are 13 residues in the CDR3. CDR3: CASGGTPPGTQYF. DNA of the CDR3: TGTGCTAGTGGTGGGACCCCGCCGGGGACCCAGTACTTC.

This clonotype was seen many times. The chain couples TRBV5-5 to TRBJ2-5; D unresolved. There are 12 residues in the CDR3. V was clipped by 2 bases and J by 4 bases, with 6 bases between them. CDR1 and CDR2 (germline): SGHKS, YYEKEE (reference sequence). For the CDR3, the DNA is TGTGCCAGCAGCTTAGAGGCAGAGACCCAGTACTTC. Translation gives CASSLEAETQYF.

This sequence joins TRBV5-4 and TRBJ1-2, with a weak D call TRBD1 (6 bases). This CDR3 spans 12 amino acids. V was trimmed by 4 bases and J by 6 bases, leaving 10 bases between them. The germline V gene encodes CDR1 SGHNT and CDR2 YYREEE (reference sequence). The CDR3 DNA sequence: TGTGCCAGCAGCGACAGGATCGATGGCTACACCTTC. Its protein is CASSDRIDGYTF.

This clonotype was counted at least ten times. This chain links TRBV2 with TRBJ1-1, with a tentative D call TRBD1 (6 bases). Trimming shortened V by 6 bases and J by 8 bases, and 13 bases separated the two germline ends. This CDR3 contains 12 residues. Per the germline V gene, CDR1 is SNHLY and CDR2 is FYNNEI. DNA for the CDR3: TGTGCCAGCAGACAGGGTCTAGGGGAAGCTTTCTTT. Translating gives CASRQGLGEAFF.

The V gene is TRBV6-5, the J gene TRBJ1-5; D is possibly TRBD1 (6 bases). Germline V gene data show CDR1 as MNHEY and CDR2 as SVGAGI. The CDR3 has 14 residues. Between the trimmed V and J ends, which lost 1 base and 7 bases, there was a span of 11 bases. In DNA form, the CDR3 reads TGTGCCAGCAGTTACTTACAGGGTTGGCAGCCCCAGCATTTT. Its translation is CASSYLQGWQPQHF.

This clonotype was recorded many times. This sequence joins TRBV7-2 and TRBJ1-6; tentative D call: TRBD1 (5 bases). Germline V gene lookup returns CDR1 SGHTA and CDR2 FQGNSA. CDR3 length: 13 residues. Trimming shortened V by 11 bases and J by 5 bases, and 13 bases separated the two germline ends. The CDR3 spells CAGRGVNNSPLHF. CDR3 DNA sequence: TGTGCCGGGAGAGGGGTCAATAATTCACCCCTCCACTTT.

This clonotype was seen at least ten times. The genes are TRBV3-1 and TRBJ2-2; no clear D gene. Trimming removed 4 bases at V and 2 bases at J, with 14 bases between. The CDR3 extends over 16 amino acids. The germline V gene encodes CDR1 LGHDT and CDR2 YNNKEL (reference sequence). The chain's CDR3 is CASSRRWARNTGELFF. As DNA, the CDR3 is TGTGCCAGCAGCCGGCGGTGGGCGCGAAACACCGGGGAGCTGTTTTTT.

The chain uses TRBV7-2 and TRBJ2-5; TRBD2 aligns across 7 bases. Per germline, CDR1 SGHTA and CDR2 FQGNSA. The junction had 4 bases not matched to a gene; V was cut back by 5 bases and J by 7 bases. The CDR3 is made up of 12 amino acids. CDR3 in DNA: TGTGCCAGCAGCGGACTAGGAGGGACCCAGTACTTC. This sequence encodes CASSGLGGTQYF.

This clonotype was recorded many times. V usage is TRBV7-9 and J usage is TRBJ2-5; 12 nucleotides match TRBD2. This CDR3 spans 16 amino acids. V shed 0 bases and J 3 bases; nucleotides not matched to a gene: 2. Per germline, CDR1 SEHNR and CDR2 FQNEAQ (reference sequence). CDR3 nucleotide sequence: TGTGCCAGCAGCTTAGCAGGACTAGCGGGGAAAGAGACCCAGTACTTC. It specifies CASSLAGLAGKETQYF. Variable domain in full (rest from reference TRBV7-9 and TRBJ2-5): DTGVSQNPRHKITKRGQNVTFRCDPISEHNRLYWYRQTLGQGPEFLTYFQNEAQLEKSRLLSDRFSAERPKGSFSTLEIQRTEQGDSAMYLCASSLAGLAGKETQYFGPGTRLLVL.

This clonotype was recorded at least ten times. The chain recombines TRBV7-2 with TRBJ2-2; no definite D call. The CDR3 has 13 amino acids. Looked up from germline, CDR1 is SGHTA and CDR2 is FQGNSA. The germline V and J ends were trimmed by 6 bases and 3 bases, with 8 bases remaining between them. The CDR3 spells CASREQYTGELFF. The CDR3 DNA sequence: TGTGCCAGCAGGGAACAGTACACCGGGGAGCTGTTTTTT.

This clonotype has ten or more counts. The rearrangement joins TRBV9 to TRBJ2-5, with a possible D match to TRBD2 (6 bases). The CDR3 runs 13 residues. Germline loops: CDR1 SGDLS, CDR2 YYNGEE. V was pared by 0 bases and J by 3 bases, with 6 bases between. CDR3 region: CASSVASEETQYF. The CDR3 DNA reads TGTGCCAGCAGCGTAGCTAGCGAAGAGACCCAGTACTTC. Using reference TRBV9 and TRBJ2-5 for the parts outside the CDR3, the full variable domain is DSGVTQTPKHLITATGQRVTLRCSPRSGDLSVYWYQQSLDQGLQFLIQYYNGEERAKGNILERFSAQQFPDLHSELNLSSLELGDSALYFCASSVASEETQYFGPGTRLLVL.

This clonotype was counted between two and nine times. The rearrangement links TRBV6-5 to TRBJ1-5, with 7 bases aligning to TRBD1. Trimming at V came to 0 bases and at J to 2 bases, leaving 1 base not matched to a gene. Germline V gene sequence: CDR1 MNHEY, CDR2 SVGAGI. This CDR3 contains 15 residues. CDR3 amino acids: CASSYSGQGNQPQHF. As DNA, the CDR3 is TGTGCCAGCAGTTACTCTGGACAGGGCAATCAGCCCCAGCATTTT.

In this sample, this clonotype turned up many times. This CDR3 reads CASSPEADSEAFF. The CDR3 bases are TGTGCCAGCTCACCGGAGGCGGACAGTGAAGCTTTCTTT. The chain carries TRBV18 and TRBJ1-1, with D maybe TRBD1 (6 bases). This CDR3 has 13 amino acids. Germline CDR1 and CDR2: KGHSH and LQKENI. The V end lost 3 bases, the J end lost 7 bases, and 12 bases lay between the germline ends.

The chain carries TRBV4-3 and TRBJ2-1, with 10 bases that match TRBD2. V lost 5 bases to trimming and J lost 6 bases; unmatched junction nucleotides: 7. Germline V gene lookup returns CDR1 LGHNA and CDR2 YSLEER. The CDR3 loop spans 15 amino acids. In DNA, the CDR3 is TGCGCCAGCAGCACCCGGACTAGCGGCCGCAATGAGCAGTTCTTC. Protein: CASSTRTSGRNEQFF.